These T cell receptor beta chains were read from a single sample in a study of cytotoxic CD8 clonotypes in ibrutinib-treated CLL. Sequencing used immunoSEQ multiplex PCR; TCRdb keeps in-frame clones, though not all of them. The sample consists of fewer than 35,000 clones, roughly 85% of them appearing once. This sample comprised PBMCs, obtained after 24 months of ibrutinib treatment. The receptor set was obtained from a human donor with chronic lymphocytic leukemia. Both conserved end residues are part of each CDR3. A D gene is named only where the DNA matches it firmly. Part of the rows lack a size; the others show once, few, many or a class for expanded clones.

abundance: once
d_gene: TRBD1
j_gene: TRBJ2-2
v_gene: TRBV13
CDR3aa: CASREMMTGGTGELFF
CDR3nt: TGTGCCAGCAGGGAAATGATGACAGGGGGCACCGGGGAGCTGTTTTTT

abundance: -
d_gene: TRBD1
j_gene: TRBJ1-4
v_gene: TRBV7-9
CDR3aa: CASSLVEGADEKLFF
CDR3nt: TGTGCCAGCAGCTTAGTGGAGGGGGCAGATGAAAAACTGTTTTTT

abundance: once
d_gene: -
j_gene: TRBJ2-3
v_gene: TRBV18
CDR3aa: CASSPPLGSAQYF
CDR3nt: TGTGCCAGCTCACCACCGTTGGGGTCCGCGCAGTATTTT

abundance: -
d_gene: -
j_gene: TRBJ1-2
v_gene: TRBV5-5
CDR3aa: CASSLPRGGGYGYTF
CDR3nt: TGTGCCAGCAGCTTGCCCCGCGGGGGGGGCTATGGCTACACCTTC

abundance: -
d_gene: -
j_gene: TRBJ1-2
v_gene: TRBV7-9
CDR3aa: CASSLDRTRSGYTF
CDR3nt: TGTGCCAGCAGCTTAGACAGGACCCGTTCCGGCTACACCTTC

abundance: -
d_gene: -
j_gene: TRBJ1-2
v_gene: TRBV6-1
CDR3aa: CASIGGINYTF
CDR3nt: TGTGCCAGCATCGGGGGAATCAACTACACCTTC

abundance: -
d_gene: TRBD2
j_gene: TRBJ2-7
v_gene: TRBV6-4
CDR3aa: CASRPSFWGGTSYEQYF
CDR3nt: TGTGCCAGCAGACCTTCTTTTTGGGGGGGGACTTCCTACGAGCAGTACTTC

abundance: -
d_gene: TRBD1
j_gene: TRBJ1-1
v_gene: TRBV19
CDR3aa: CASSRDRNTEAFF
CDR3nt: TGTGCCAGTAGTCGGGACAGGAACACTGAAGCTTTCTTT

abundance: -
d_gene: -
j_gene: TRBJ1-2
v_gene: TRBV5-5
CDR3aa: CASSPGSSGYTF
CDR3nt: TGTGCCAGCAGCCCCGGAAGCTCTGGCTACACCTTC

abundance: -
d_gene: -
j_gene: TRBJ1-1
v_gene: TRBV9
CDR3aa: CASSVNRNGEAFF
CDR3nt: TGTGCCAGCAGCGTAAACAGGAATGGGGAAGCTTTCTTT

abundance: -
d_gene: -
j_gene: TRBJ2-5
v_gene: TRBV19
CDR3aa: CASSADHGETQYF
CDR3nt: TGTGCCAGTAGTGCAGACCACGGGGAGACCCAGTACTTC

abundance: few
d_gene: -
j_gene: TRBJ1-2
v_gene: TRBV21-1
CDR3aa: CASKTDRGGLYGYTF
CDR3nt: TGTGCCAGCAAGACCGACAGGGGAGGCCTCTATGGCTACACCTTC

abundance: -
d_gene: TRBD2
j_gene: TRBJ2-2
v_gene: TRBV7-2
CDR3aa: CASSLSRLAGYTGELFF
CDR3nt: TGTGCCAGCAGCTTAAGCCGGCTAGCGGGATACACCGGGGAGCTGTTTTTT

abundance: -
d_gene: TRBD2
j_gene: TRBJ2-1
v_gene: TRBV7-9
CDR3aa: CASSLEAGGYFEQFF
CDR3nt: TGTGCCAGCAGCTTAGAAGCGGGGGGTTATTTTGAGCAGTTCTTC

abundance: -
d_gene: -
j_gene: TRBJ1-4
v_gene: TRBV4-1
CDR3aa: CASSQARGVVGEKLFF
CDR3nt: TGCGCCAGCAGCCAAGCACGGGGAGTGGTTGGTGAAAAACTGTTTTTT

abundance: -
d_gene: -
j_gene: TRBJ2-7
v_gene: TRBV5-8
CDR3aa: CASSSLWYEQYF
CDR3nt: TGTGCCAGCAGCTCTCTCTGGTACGAGCAGTACTTC

abundance: -
d_gene: -
j_gene: TRBJ2-1
v_gene: TRBV11-1
CDR3aa: CASSYPGGQSYNEQFF
CDR3nt: TGTGCCAGCAGCTACCCGGGGGGCCAGTCCTACAATGAGCAGTTCTTC

abundance: -
d_gene: -
j_gene: TRBJ2-3
v_gene: TRBV7-9
CDR3aa: CASSLARRSAALF
CDR3nt: TGTGCCAGCAGCTTAGCAAGGCGGTCAGCTGCCCTATTT

abundance: -
d_gene: -
j_gene: TRBJ1-1
v_gene: TRBV7-9
CDR3aa: CASSLPADWNTEAFF
CDR3nt: TGTGCCAGCAGCTTACCCGCGGATTGGAACACTGAAGCTTTCTTT

abundance: -
d_gene: -
j_gene: TRBJ1-1
v_gene: TRBV6-5
CDR3aa: CASSQGNTEAFF
CDR3nt: TGTGCCAGCAGCCAGGGGAACACTGAAGCTTTCTTT

abundance: few
d_gene: TRBD2
j_gene: TRBJ2-3
v_gene: TRBV7-9
CDR3aa: CAILLAGGEADTQYF
CDR3nt: TGTGCCATCCTGCTAGCGGGGGGTGAGGCAGATACGCAGTATTTT

abundance: -
d_gene: -
j_gene: TRBJ2-3
v_gene: TRBV20-1
CDR3aa: CSAARGTQYF
CDR3nt: TGCAGTGCTGCCCGCGGTACGCAGTATTTT

abundance: -
d_gene: -
j_gene: TRBJ2-1
v_gene: TRBV6-1
CDR3aa: CASSAEKSALNEQFF
CDR3nt: TGTGCCAGCAGTGCAGAGAAAAGTGCCCTAAATGAGCAGTTCTTC

abundance: -
d_gene: -
j_gene: TRBJ1-1
v_gene: TRBV27
CDR3aa: CASSLDRYTEAFF
CDR3nt: TGTGCCAGCAGTCTAGACAGGTACACTGAAGCTTTCTTT

abundance: -
d_gene: -
j_gene: TRBJ2-7
v_gene: TRBV4-2
CDR3aa: CASSPEGQISYEQYF
CDR3nt: TGTGCCAGCAGCCCGGAGGGACAGATCTCCTACGAGCAGTACTTC

abundance: -
d_gene: TRBD1
j_gene: TRBJ1-6
v_gene: TRBV5-1
CDR3aa: CASSLDRGLNSPLHF
CDR3nt: TGCGCCAGCAGCTTGGACAGGGGGCTAAATTCACCCCTCCACTTT

abundance: once
d_gene: -
j_gene: TRBJ2-7
v_gene: TRBV5-1
CDR3aa: CASSPLSSYEQYF
CDR3nt: TGCGCCAGCAGCCCTCTGAGCTCCTACGAGCAGTACTTC

abundance: -
d_gene: -
j_gene: TRBJ1-5
v_gene: TRBV6-9
CDR3aa: CASSPAYSNQPQHF
CDR3nt: TGTGCCAGCAGTCCGGCCTATAGCAATCAGCCCCAGCATTTT

abundance: -
d_gene: TRBD2
j_gene: TRBJ2-1
v_gene: TRBV7-3
CDR3aa: CASSLYQLAGGSFGEQFF
CDR3nt: TGTGCCAGCAGCTTATATCAACTAGCGGGGGGAAGTTTTGGTGAGCAGTTCTTC

abundance: -
d_gene: -
j_gene: TRBJ2-3
v_gene: TRBV18
CDR3aa: CASSLGTERTDTQYF
CDR3nt: TGTGCCAGCTCATTAGGGACCGAACGCACAGATACGCAGTATTTT

abundance: -
d_gene: TRBD1
j_gene: TRBJ2-3
v_gene: TRBV7-3
CDR3aa: CASSQQGRSTDTQYF
CDR3nt: TGTGCCAGCAGCCAACAGGGGCGGAGCACAGATACGCAGTATTTT

abundance: -
d_gene: -
j_gene: TRBJ2-2
v_gene: TRBV6-1
CDR3aa: CASRRGGNTGELFF
CDR3nt: TGTGCCAGCAGAAGGGGGGGTAACACCGGGGAGCTGTTTTTT

abundance: -
d_gene: -
j_gene: TRBJ1-2
v_gene: TRBV10-3
CDR3aa: CAISGSNYGYTF
CDR3nt: TGTGCCATCAGTGGGTCTAACTATGGCTACACCTTC

abundance: -
d_gene: -
j_gene: TRBJ1-2
v_gene: TRBV5-4
CDR3aa: CASSTTTAGYTF
CDR3nt: TGTGCCAGCAGCACCACCACGGCGGGCTACACCTTC